This entry features one TCR beta chain sequence. Only in-frame clones appear in the TCRdb table, and some are missing; sequencing was by immunoSEQ multiplex PCR. The sample has 82,000 or so clones; approximately 90% are singletons. This specimen comes from a study of T cell responses to AZD1222 COVID-19 vaccine. This CDR3 contains 13 residues. V lost 8 bases and J 1 base, leaving 11 bases between the germline ends. The TCR sequence derives from an adult in good health. Material: peripheral blood, obtained on day 0 of AZD1222 vaccination. The J gene is TRBJ1-1, the V gene TRBV12-3 or TRBV12-4; D perhaps matches TRBD1 (5 bases). CDR3 in amino acids: CASSYGGNTEAFF. The CDR3 nucleotides are TGTGCCAGCTCCTACGGGGGGAACACTGAAGCTTTCTTT.